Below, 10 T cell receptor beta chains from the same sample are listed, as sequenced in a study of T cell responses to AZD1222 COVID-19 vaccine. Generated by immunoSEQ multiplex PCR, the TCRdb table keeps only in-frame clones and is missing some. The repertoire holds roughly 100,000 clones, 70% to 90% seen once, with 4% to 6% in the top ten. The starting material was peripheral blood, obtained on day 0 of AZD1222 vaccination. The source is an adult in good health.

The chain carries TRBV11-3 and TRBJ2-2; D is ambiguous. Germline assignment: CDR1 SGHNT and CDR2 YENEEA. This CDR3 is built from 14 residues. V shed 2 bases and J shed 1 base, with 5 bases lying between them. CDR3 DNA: TGTGCCAGCAGCTTAAAAGTGAACACCGGGGAGCTGTTTTTT. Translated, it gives CASSLKVNTGELFF. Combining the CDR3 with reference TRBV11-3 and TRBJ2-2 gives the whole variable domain EAGVVQSPRYKIIEKKQPVAFWCNPISGHNTLYWYLQNLGQGPELLIRYENEEAVDDSQLPKDRFSAERLKGVDSTLKIQPAELGDSAVYLCASSLKVNTGELFFGEGSRLTVL.

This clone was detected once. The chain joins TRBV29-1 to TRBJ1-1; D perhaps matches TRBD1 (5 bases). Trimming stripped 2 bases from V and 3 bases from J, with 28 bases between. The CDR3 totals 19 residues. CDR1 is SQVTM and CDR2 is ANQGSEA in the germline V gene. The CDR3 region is CSVEFEGQAPEKGYTEAFF. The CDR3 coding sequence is TGCAGCGTTGAATTTGAAGGACAAGCCCCCGAGAAAGGATACACTGAAGCTTTCTTT.

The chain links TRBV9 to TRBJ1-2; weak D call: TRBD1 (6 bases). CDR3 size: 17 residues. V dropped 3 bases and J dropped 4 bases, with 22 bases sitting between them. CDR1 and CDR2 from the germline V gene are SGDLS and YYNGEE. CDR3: CASSGVRGRGLSYGYTF. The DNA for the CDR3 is TGTGCCAGCAGCGGGGTGCGGGGCAGGGGATTGAGCTATGGCTACACCTTC.

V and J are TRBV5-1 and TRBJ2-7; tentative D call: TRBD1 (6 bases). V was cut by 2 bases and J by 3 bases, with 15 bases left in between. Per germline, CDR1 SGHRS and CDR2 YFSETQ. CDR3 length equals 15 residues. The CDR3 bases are TGCGCCAGCAGCTTTTTGGGGGCATCAGGCTACGAGCAGTACTTC. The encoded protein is CASSFLGASGYEQYF.

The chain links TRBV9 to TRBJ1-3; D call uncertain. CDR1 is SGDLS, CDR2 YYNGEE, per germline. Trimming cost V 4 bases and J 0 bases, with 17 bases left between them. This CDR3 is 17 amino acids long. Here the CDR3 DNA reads TGTGCCAGCAGCACCGGACGGAGGTTTAGCTCTGGAAACACCATATATTTT. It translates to CASSTGRRFSSGNTIYF.

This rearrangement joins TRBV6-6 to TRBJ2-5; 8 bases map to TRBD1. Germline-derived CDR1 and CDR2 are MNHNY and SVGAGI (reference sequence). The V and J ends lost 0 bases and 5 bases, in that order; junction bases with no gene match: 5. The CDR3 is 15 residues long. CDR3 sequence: CASSYSGQGVETQYF. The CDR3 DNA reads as TGTGCCAGCAGTTACTCTGGACAGGGCGTGGAGACCCAGTACTTC.

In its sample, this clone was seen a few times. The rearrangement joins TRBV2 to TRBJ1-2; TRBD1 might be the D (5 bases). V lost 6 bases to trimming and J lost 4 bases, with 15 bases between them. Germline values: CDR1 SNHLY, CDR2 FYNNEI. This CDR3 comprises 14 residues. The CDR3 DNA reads TGTGCCAGCAGCGACCGACGGGACGGCTATGGCTACACCTTC. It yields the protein CASSDRRDGYGYTF.

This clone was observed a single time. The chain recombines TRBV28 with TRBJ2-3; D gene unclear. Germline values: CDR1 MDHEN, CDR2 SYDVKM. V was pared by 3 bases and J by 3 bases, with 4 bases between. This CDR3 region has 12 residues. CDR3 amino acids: CASSFWTDTQYF. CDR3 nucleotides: TGTGCCAGCAGTTTTTGGACAGATACGCAGTATTTT. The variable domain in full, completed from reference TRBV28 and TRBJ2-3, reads DVKVTQSSRYLVKRTGEKVFLECVQDMDHENMFWYRQDPGLGLRLIYFSYDVKMKEKGDIPEGYSVSREKKERFSLILESASTNQTSMYLCASSFWTDTQYFGPGTRLTVL.

CDR3 bases: TGCGCCAGCAGCTCCGGGCCTCAGGCCTACGAGCAGTACTTC. It encodes CASSSGPQAYEQYF. V usage is TRBV5-1 and J usage is TRBJ2-7; no firm D call. Trimming cost V 3 bases and J 2 bases, with 12 bases left between them. CDR1 is SGHRS, CDR2 YFSETQ, per germline. There are 14 residues in the CDR3. The complete variable domain, with remaining parts taken from reference TRBV5-1 and TRBJ2-7, reads KAGVTQTPRYLIKTRGQQVTLSCSPISGHRSVSWYQQTPGQGLQFLFEYFSETQRNKGNFPGRFSGRQFSNSRSEMNVSTLELGDSALYLCASSSGPQAYEQYFGPGTRLTVT.

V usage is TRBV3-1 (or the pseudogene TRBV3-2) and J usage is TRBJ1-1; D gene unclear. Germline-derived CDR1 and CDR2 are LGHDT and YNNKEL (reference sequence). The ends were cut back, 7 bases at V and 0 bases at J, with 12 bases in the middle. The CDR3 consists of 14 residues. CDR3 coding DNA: TGTGCCAGCACGGGTCCGGGCATGAACACTGAAGCTTTCTTT. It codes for CASTGPGMNTEAFF.